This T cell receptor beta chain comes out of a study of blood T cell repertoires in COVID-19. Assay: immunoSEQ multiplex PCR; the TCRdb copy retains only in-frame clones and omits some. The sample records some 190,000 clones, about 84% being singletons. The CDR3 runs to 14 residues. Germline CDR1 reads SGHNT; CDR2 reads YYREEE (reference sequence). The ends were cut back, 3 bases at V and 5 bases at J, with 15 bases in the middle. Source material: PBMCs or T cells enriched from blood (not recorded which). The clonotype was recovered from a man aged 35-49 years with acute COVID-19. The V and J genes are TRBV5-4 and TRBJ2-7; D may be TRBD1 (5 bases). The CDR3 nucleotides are TGTGCCAGCAGCTCCCGGGCAGGGTGGAACGAGCAGTACTTC. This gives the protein CASSSRAGWNEQYF.